The 14 T cell receptor beta chains presented below share a single source sample, sequenced in a study of cytomegalovirus exposure and HLA in healthy donors. 13 Jbeta primers and 60 Vbeta primers were used for the PCR. Only in-frame clones appear in the TCRdb table, and some are missing; sequencing was by immunoSEQ multiplex PCR. There are around 120,000 clones in the sample; roughly four fifths occur only once, and around 1.8% lies in the top ten. The specimen sequenced was PBMCs. Source of these receptors: a woman aged 50 to 60 in good health and CMV-seronegative.

This clone has a handful of counts. V gene TRBV28 combines with J gene TRBJ1-1; perhaps TRBD1 as D (6 bases). Trimming removed 2 bases at V and 8 bases at J, with 12 bases between. CDR1 MDHEN and CDR2 SYDVKM come from the germline V gene. This CDR3 has 13 residues. CDR3 sequence (DNA): TGTGCCAGCAGTTTAAGTGGGAGGGGGGAAGCTTTCTTT. This sequence encodes CASSLSGRGEAFF.

The chain couples TRBV28 to TRBJ1-2; 7 bases agree with TRBD1. The CDR3 is 14 residues long. Germline values: CDR1 MDHEN, CDR2 SYDVKM. The J segment lost 5 bases and the V segment lost 3 bases, leaving 6 bases of the junction unmatched. CDR3 in amino acids: CASSFEGQRYGYTF. CDR3 nucleotides: TGTGCCAGCAGTTTTGAGGGACAGCGATATGGCTACACCTTC.

This clone came up once. This chain joins TRBV5-4 and TRBJ1-1; TRBD1 matches at 7 bases. The V gene's germline CDR1 is SGHNT and CDR2 YYREEE (reference sequence). The J segment lost 0 bases and the V segment lost 2 bases, leaving 4 bases of the junction unmatched. The CDR3 extends over 15 amino acids. CDR3 in DNA: TGTGCCAGCAGCTTCGAGGGGGCTATGAACACTGAAGCTTTCTTT. This gives the protein CASSFEGAMNTEAFF.

The chain is built from TRBV4-3 and TRBJ2-7; maybe TRBD1 (5 bases). Trimming took 0 bases from V and 3 from J, leaving 12 bases between them. The CDR3 sequence is 15 residues long. Per germline, CDR1 LGHNA and CDR2 YSLEER. In nucleotides, the CDR3 is TGCGCCAGCAGCCAAGATCCCAGGGCCCGCTACGAGCAGTACTTC. Protein: CASSQDPRARYEQYF.

This clone was picked up a small number of times. The rearrangement joins TRBV18 to TRBJ2-7, with 10 bases fitting TRBD2. The V gene end was trimmed by 6 bases and the J gene end by 5 bases; junction bases not matched to a gene: 7. The CDR3 runs to 14 residues. The germline gives CDR1 KGHSH, CDR2 LQKENI. CDR3 residues: CASSRAGGRNEQYF. CDR3 DNA: TGTGCCAGCTCGCGAGCGGGAGGGCGGAACGAGCAGTACTTC.

The chain uses TRBV5-1 and TRBJ1-4; D call uncertain. With 1 base removed from V and 3 bases from J, the gap between germline ends came to 7 bases. This CDR3 contains 14 residues. Germline V gene sequence: CDR1 SGHRS, CDR2 YFSETQ. CDR3 nucleotides: TGCGCCAGCAGCTTGTCAGGCTCTAATGAAAAACTGTTTTTT. Residues: CASSLSGSNEKLFF. Complete variable domain (other parts from reference TRBV5-1 and TRBJ1-4): KAGVTQTPRYLIKTRGQQVTLSCSPISGHRSVSWYQQTPGQGLQFLFEYFSETQRNKGNFPGRFSGRQFSNSRSEMNVSTLELGDSALYLCASSLSGSNEKLFFGSGTQLSVL.

This sequence joins TRBV7-8 and TRBJ2-1, with 10 bases fitting TRBD1. CDR3 length: 17 amino acids. V lost 5 bases to trimming and J lost 6 bases; unmatched junction nucleotides: 13. Germline V CDR1 and CDR2: SGHVS, FQNEAQ. The CDR3 nucleotides are TGTGCCAGCAGCCCGCCGGGACAGGGGTACACGGTCAATGAGCAGTTCTTC. Its protein is CASSPPGQGYTVNEQFF.

As regards this clone: The same CDR3 also results from other DNA sequences found in this sample. This chain joins TRBV7-2 and TRBJ2-3, with no clear D. Germline CDR1 is SGHTA and CDR2 is FQGNSA. The germline V and J ends were trimmed by 0 bases and 5 bases, with 9 bases remaining between them. The CDR3 has 14 residues. CDR3 sequence: CASSLAVPRDTQYF. The CDR3 bases are TGTGCCAGCAGCTTAGCGGTGCCCAGAGATACGCAGTATTTT. Supplemented by reference TRBV7-2 and TRBJ2-3, the full variable domain reads GAGVSQSPSNKVTEKGKDVELRCDPISGHTALYWYRQSLGQGLEFLIYFQGNSAPDKSGLPSDRFSAERTGGSVSTLTIQRTQQEDSAVYLCASSLAVPRDTQYFGPGTRLTVL.

This clone was observed once. The chain is built from TRBV28 and TRBJ2-3; D not resolved. CDR1 MDHEN and CDR2 SYDVKM come from the germline V gene. The CDR3 loop spans 15 amino acids. V lost 2 bases, J lost 8 bases, and 17 bases lay in between. In DNA, the CDR3 is TGTGCCAGCAGTTTAGGCTCCCTCCCTCCTCCTACGCAGTATTTT. It encodes CASSLGSLPPPTQYF.

The chain employs TRBV19 and TRBJ2-1; the match to TRBD2 covers 7 bases. The CDR3 contains 15 residues. V was pared by 4 bases and J by 6 bases, with 9 bases of the junction left unmatched. Germline V lookup: CDR1 LNHDA, CDR2 SQIVND (reference sequence). The CDR3 sequence: CASSKPRGVGNEQFF. The CDR3 region has the DNA TGTGCCAGTAGTAAACCCCGGGGGGTCGGCAATGAGCAGTTCTTC.

This chain links TRBV27 with TRBJ2-7; 7 bases fit TRBD2. The CDR3 consists of 17 residues. The V gene end was trimmed by 7 bases and the J gene end by 2 bases; junction bases not matched to a gene: 17. Germline CDR1 is MNHEY and CDR2 is SMNVEV (reference sequence). The CDR3 sequence: CASISRPGGGSTYEQYV. The CDR3, as DNA: TGTGCCAGCATCTCCCGCCCGGGAGGCGGGAGTACCTACGAGCAGTACGTC.

This chain uses TRBV2 with TRBJ2-5, with D maybe TRBD1 (5 bases). The CDR3 loop spans 15 amino acids. CDR1 and CDR2 (germline): SNHLY, FYNNEI. V dropped 6 bases and J dropped 0 bases, with 14 bases sitting between them. CDR3 protein: CASSAPDINQETQYF. The CDR3 DNA reads as TGTGCCAGCAGCGCGCCGGACATAAACCAAGAGACCCAGTACTTC.

This clone was detected a few times. V usage is TRBV7-2 and J usage is TRBJ2-3, with unresolved D. Per germline, CDR1 SGHTA and CDR2 FQGNSA. Trimming cost V 3 bases and J 2 bases, with 9 bases left between them. This CDR3 has 14 residues. The chain's CDR3 is CASSFYRNTDTQYF. The CDR3, as DNA: TGTGCCAGCAGCTTCTATCGCAACACAGATACGCAGTATTTT.

The V gene is TRBV9, the J gene TRBJ1-4; D ambiguous. V lost 0 bases, J lost 7 bases, and 13 bases lay in between. This CDR3 is 15 amino acids long. Per germline, CDR1 SGDLS and CDR2 YYNGEE. The CDR3 DNA reads as TGTGCCAGCAGCGTAGGAGGCGGCGGGTTTGAAAAACTGTTTTTT. It translates to CASSVGGGGFEKLFF. The variable domain in full, completed from reference TRBV9 and TRBJ1-4, reads DSGVTQTPKHLITATGQRVTLRCSPRSGDLSVYWYQQSLDQGLQFLIQYYNGEERAKGNILERFSAQQFPDLHSELNLSSLELGDSALYFCASSVGGGGFEKLFFGSGTQLSVL.